Listed below are T cell receptor beta chains from one sample, sequenced in a study of tumor-infiltrating lymphocytes in primary liver carcinoma. Using its own MiXCR run on the multiplex PCR reads, TCRdb lists one record per CDR3 protein. The top ten clones hold less than 10% of a sample with approximately 120,000 distinct CDR3 sequences, approximately 64% of them seen once. Sequencing used liver tumor tissue from sampling region 3. The source is a woman in her sixties with primary liver carcinoma and hepatitis B virus infection. The CDR3 runs from the conserved cysteine through the conserved F or W.

TRBJ1-2,TRBV6-5,CVSSYDRGGSDGYTF
TRBJ2-1,TRBV30,CAWKASGSSLVLLF
TRBJ1-1,TRBV11-2,CASSPLGKGGEALF
TRBJ2-1,TRBV11-2,CASSLRGSASSYNEQFF
TRBJ1-2,TRBV10-3,CAISADRALYGYTF
TRBJ2-7,TRBV6-5,CASSSAGDRNEQYF
TRBJ1-2,TRBV28,CASSQRSFAAPVGYGYTF
TRBJ1-3,TRBV20-1,CSARDQRAGNTIYF
TRBJ1-1,TRBV2,CASSESTRSLTEAFF
TRBJ2-7,TRBV24-1,CTTSDGGLTSYEQYF
TRBJ1-2,TRBV7-9,CVSSLTGTGGRDGYTF
TRBJ2-1,TRBV7-2,CANSLDTGVPFGGNEQFF
TRBJ2-3,TRBV4-1,CASSQTIGTDSQYF
TRBJ2-3,TRBV11-2,CASSLVWSTDTRYF
TRBJ2-1,TRBV11-2,CANSWTNGAVQFF
TRBJ2-3,TRBV9,CASSVSPIGADTQYF
TRBJ1-1,TRBV28,CASGASLDQGTEAFF
TRBJ1-5,TRBV6-5,CASSPWDGRNQPQHF
TRBJ1-2,TRBV6-2/TRBV6-3,CASSTGVLGDNYGYTF
TRBJ2-3,TRBV5-1,CASSSGIAPTDTQYF
TRBJ1-2,TRBV7-9,CASSRGRGTNYGHTF
TRBJ2-2,TRBV11-3,CVSSLRGAAGEPLF
TRBJ2-3,TRBV11-2,CASSLAVRREGTDTQYF